This T cell receptor beta chain originates from a study of yellow fever vaccine responses in identical twins. Study findings and constraints: Twins' vaccine T cell response reportedly seemed partly convergent, partly personalized.

TCRdb independently ran MiXCR on the RT-PCR reads; one entry per CDR3 protein. The table shows approximately 10,000 distinct CDR3 sequences, with roughly 82% occurring only once. Germline loops: CDR1 PRHDT, CDR2 FYEKMQ (reference sequence). The CDR3 has 15 residues. V lost 6 bases, J lost 6 bases, and 20 bases lay in between. A remark on this clonotype: As yet, its antigen is unknown.

Sequenced material: T cells from blood (PBMCs), unsorted or a sorted subset (not recorded which), taken before or after yellow fever vaccination (not recorded which). The V gene is TRBV13, the J gene TRBJ1-1; unclear D gene. This TCR came from a woman under 30 who received the yellow fever vaccine. CDR3 nucleotides: TGTGCCAGCAGGAATCCCGGAAAGGTTGAACCTGAAGCTTTCTTT. This translates into CASRNPGKVEPEAFF.